These T cell receptor beta chains were read from a single sample in a study of T cells in Graves' hyperthyroidism and ophthalmopathy. Using its own MiXCR run on the multiplex PCR reads, TCRdb lists one record per CDR3 protein. The repertoire holds around 290,000 distinct CDR3 sequences, over 15% seen once, with approximately 60% in the top ten. Input material: blood. The receptor set was obtained from a woman between 55 and 75 years old with Graves' ophthalmopathy. CDR3s leave out the opening cysteine and the closing phenylalanine or tryptophan.

V gene: TRBV29-1
J gene: TRBJ2-5
CDR3 protein: SVEEIGWETQY

V gene: TRBV28
J gene: TRBJ2-7
CDR3 protein: ATQRLAGLYEQY

V gene: TRBV5-6
J gene: TRBJ2-2
CDR3 protein: ASSHQRVVVPGELF

V gene: TRBV7-9
J gene: TRBJ2-6
CDR3 protein: ASSFGVSGANVLT

V gene: TRBV19
J gene: TRBJ2-5
CDR3 protein: ASSRWGTQY

V gene: TRBV5-1
J gene: TRBJ2-4
CDR3 protein: ASRRTGGPENIQY

V gene: TRBV11-2
J gene: TRBJ2-6
CDR3 protein: ASRRPGQGPSGANVLT

V gene: TRBV28
J gene: TRBJ2-3
CDR3 protein: ASSLGTAFTTDTQY

V gene: TRBV7-8
J gene: TRBJ2-1
CDR3 protein: ASSAPAGAYNEQF

V gene: TRBV19
J gene: TRBJ2-7
CDR3 protein: ASSGTGGSSYEQY

V gene: TRBV7-2
J gene: TRBJ2-7
CDR3 protein: ASSSRDRNSYEQY

V gene: TRBV6-2/TRBV6-3
J gene: TRBJ2-1
CDR3 protein: ASQTRQDGSGF

V gene: TRBV20-1
J gene: TRBJ2-7
CDR3 protein: SARSVGPYEQY

V gene: TRBV5-8
J gene: TRBJ2-3
CDR3 protein: ASSRESRLAGIGDTQY

V gene: TRBV14
J gene: TRBJ2-2
CDR3 protein: ASSQGSRRGNTGELF

V gene: TRBV19
J gene: TRBJ1-4
CDR3 protein: ASSMWTGGAGKLF

V gene: TRBV5-1
J gene: TRBJ2-3
CDR3 protein: AGSLGGLAGDTQY

V gene: TRBV10-2
J gene: TRBJ1-1
CDR3 protein: ASSDFWDNTEAF

V gene: TRBV6-1
J gene: TRBJ1-2
CDR3 protein: ASSEFGAGIVYT

V gene: TRBV10-1
J gene: TRBJ1-5
CDR3 protein: ASSEYPGAPQH

V gene: TRBV20-1
J gene: TRBJ2-6
CDR3 protein: SAFLVNSGANVLT

V gene: TRBV6-2/TRBV6-3
J gene: TRBJ1-5
CDR3 protein: ASSWAADSNQPQH

V gene: TRBV12-3/TRBV12-4
J gene: TRBJ1-1
CDR3 protein: ASSKLNTEAF

V gene: TRBV19
J gene: TRBJ1-2
CDR3 protein: ASSITFRQNYGYT

V gene: TRBV18
J gene: TRBJ2-1
CDR3 protein: ASSPNRWFNEQF

V gene: TRBV6-1
J gene: TRBJ1-4
CDR3 protein: ASSSWTGTNEKLF

V gene: TRBV25-1
J gene: TRBJ2-2
CDR3 protein: ARHIHWDTKNTGELF

V gene: TRBV12-5
J gene: TRBJ2-2
CDR3 protein: ASGSAGSGELF

V gene: TRBV3-1
J gene: TRBJ2-7
CDR3 protein: ASSQGPDGTWEQY

V gene: TRBV6-1
J gene: TRBJ2-7
CDR3 protein: ASETGNFEGIFYEQY

V gene: TRBV18
J gene: TRBJ1-2
CDR3 protein: ASSPTGTDHYGYT

V gene: TRBV3-1
J gene: TRBJ1-6
CDR3 protein: ASSRQDHNSPLH

V gene: TRBV5-6
J gene: TRBJ1-1
CDR3 protein: ASSLGVPDRPSEAF

V gene: TRBV18
J gene: TRBJ1-4
CDR3 protein: ASSQWTGGNEKLF

V gene: TRBV18
J gene: TRBJ1-1
CDR3 protein: ASSPGQGAEAF

V gene: TRBV27
J gene: TRBJ2-7
CDR3 protein: ASSSHPGTLNHEQY

V gene: TRBV20-1
J gene: TRBJ2-2
CDR3 protein: SARTSGGAYYTGELF

V gene: TRBV18
J gene: TRBJ1-1
CDR3 protein: ASSPSGDEAF

V gene: TRBV29-1
J gene: TRBJ2-3
CDR3 protein: SVDYGDRGSTDTQY

V gene: TRBV6-1
J gene: TRBJ2-1
CDR3 protein: ASRYDKQF

V gene: TRBV11-2
J gene: TRBJ2-7
CDR3 protein: ASSLVRGQGYEQY

V gene: TRBV9
J gene: TRBJ1-1
CDR3 protein: ASSPLGSPEAF

V gene: TRBV28
J gene: TRBJ2-3
CDR3 protein: ASFGEGRTDTQY

V gene: TRBV5-1
J gene: TRBJ2-2
CDR3 protein: ASSLTGTTTGELF

V gene: TRBV7-9
J gene: TRBJ2-5
CDR3 protein: ASSSEGVVGETQY

V gene: TRBV6-1
J gene: TRBJ1-5
CDR3 protein: ASSDGEPQH

V gene: TRBV12-3/TRBV12-4
J gene: TRBJ1-3
CDR3 protein: ASSLLLISGNTIY

V gene: TRBV7-2
J gene: TRBJ2-7
CDR3 protein: ASSLAEGVFYEQY

V gene: TRBV20-1
J gene: TRBJ2-1
CDR3 protein: SATARGNEQF

V gene: TRBV2
J gene: TRBJ1-4
CDR3 protein: ASGKNRDRGEKLL

V gene: TRBV20-1
J gene: TRBJ1-4
CDR3 protein: SATMIMEKLF

V gene: TRBV12-3/TRBV12-4
J gene: TRBJ2-5
CDR3 protein: ASSPTAGGETQY

V gene: TRBV5-1
J gene: TRBJ2-5
CDR3 protein: ASSPQPTPETQY

V gene: TRBV20-1
J gene: TRBJ2-3
CDR3 protein: SARGAQGDTDTQY

V gene: TRBV6-1
J gene: TRBJ2-7
CDR3 protein: ASRPGQSSYEQY

V gene: TRBV5-1
J gene: TRBJ1-1
CDR3 protein: ASSLGPLGNMNTEAF

V gene: TRBV7-8
J gene: TRBJ2-7
CDR3 protein: ASSLAGSVYEQY

V gene: TRBV12-3/TRBV12-4
J gene: TRBJ2-7
CDR3 protein: ASSLTGGSPEQY

V gene: TRBV5-1
J gene: TRBJ2-7
CDR3 protein: ASRLEAYNGYEQY

V gene: TRBV7-8
J gene: TRBJ2-7
CDR3 protein: ASSLVGSGTSGSVEQY